This passage covers 28 T cell receptor beta chains from one sample sequenced in a study of shared T cell receptors in the human thymus. The table came from immunoSEQ multiplex PCR; TCRdb's copy has only in-frame clones and leaves some out. This sample has hundreds of thousands of clones, with around 78% found just once. These data were also reused for a study on human thymus T cells.

Sequencing used thymocytes. These receptors were taken from a boy in the first two years of life with a congenital heart defect.

CDR3 amino acids: CASSQDKRDRSGGYTF. CDR3 in DNA: TGCGCCAGCAGCCAAGATAAGAGGGACAGGAGCGGTGGCTACACCTTC. This chain connects TRBV4-3 to TRBJ1-2, with 8 bases lining up with TRBD1. Germline V lookup: CDR1 LGHNA, CDR2 YSLEER. The CDR3 is 16 residues long. Trimming took 0 bases from V and 7 from J; bases not matched to a gene: 10.

This chain links TRBV30 with TRBJ2-7; 12 positions agree with TRBD2. CDR1 is GTSNPN and CDR2 is SVGIG in the germline V gene (reference sequence). V was clipped by 0 bases and J by 5 bases; unmatched bases: 11. The CDR3 contains 17 residues. DNA for the CDR3: TGTGCCTGGAGTGTAAGGCTAGCGGGAGGGGCTCGGAACGAGCAGTACTTC. Translated, it gives CAWSVRLAGGARNEQYF.

The chain carries TRBV4-2 and TRBJ2-7, with D perhaps matching TRBD1 (5 bases). V was trimmed by 4 bases and J by 5 bases, leaving 15 bases between them. The CDR3 has 14 amino acids. Germline CDR1 LGHNA, CDR2 YNFKEQ. DNA for the CDR3: TGTGCCAGCAGCCTTAAACAGGCGCCACACGAGCAGTACTTC. This translates into CASSLKQAPHEQYF.

The chain's CDR3 is CASSLFRASTDTQYF. The CDR3 coding sequence is TGTGCCAGCAGTTTGTTCAGGGCGAGCACAGATACGCAGTATTTT. This rearrangement joins TRBV28 to TRBJ2-3, with a tentative D call TRBD1 (5 bases). The CDR3 has 15 amino acids. Trimming took 3 bases from V and 0 from J, leaving 10 bases between them. Germline V gene sequence: CDR1 MDHEN, CDR2 SYDVKM.

The J gene is TRBJ2-7, the V gene TRBV30; perhaps TRBD1 as D (5 bases). The germline CDR1 and CDR2 sequences are GTSNPN and SVGIG (reference sequence). The CDR3 covers 16 residues. The V and J ends lost 1 base and 2 bases respectively, with 18 bases between them. The CDR3 region is CAWSGERDVGPYEQYF. The DNA for the CDR3 is TGTGCCTGGAGTGGCGAAAGGGATGTGGGGCCCTACGAGCAGTACTTC. Together with reference TRBV30 and TRBJ2-7, the CDR3 gives the full variable domain: SQTIHQWPATLVQPVGSPLSLECTVEGTSNPNLYWYRQAAGRGLQLLFYSVGIGQISSEVPQNLSASRPQDRQFILSSKKLLLSDSGFYLCAWSGERDVGPYEQYFGPGTRLTVT.

This clone was counted a few times. The rearrangement uses TRBV7-2 and TRBJ2-5; 16 bases map to TRBD2. Germline trimming cut 5 bases from V and 0 bases from J; bases unmatched to any gene: 3. This CDR3 contains 17 residues. CDR1 and CDR2 from the germline V gene are SGHTA and FQGNSA. The CDR3 reads CASSAGLAGGDQETQYF. For the CDR3, the DNA is TGTGCCAGCAGCGCGGGACTAGCGGGAGGGGACCAAGAGACCCAGTACTTC.

The V and J genes are TRBV5-4 and TRBJ2-1; 9 nucleotides line up with TRBD2. Unmatched junction bases numbered 13, after V lost 3 bases and J lost 9 bases. The germline V gene has CDR1 SGHNT and CDR2 YYREEE (reference sequence). The CDR3 loop spans 16 amino acids. The CDR3, as DNA: TGTGCCAGCAGCTCGGGGCCAGCGGGAGGATACGGTGAGCAGTTCTTC. This encodes CASSSGPAGGYGEQFF.

This clone was observed a single time. The J gene is TRBJ2-7, the V gene TRBV4-2, with 7 bases matching TRBD2. The V gene end was trimmed by 3 bases and the J gene end by 9 bases; junction bases not matched to a gene: 8. Germline loops: CDR1 LGHNA, CDR2 YNFKEQ. This CDR3 has 13 residues. DNA of the CDR3: TGTGCCAGCAGCCAGGGTATGGGGGGGACGCAGTACTTC. It encodes CASSQGMGGTQYF.

This clone has only one observation. V gene TRBV6-5 combines with J gene TRBJ2-2; TRBD1 matches 10 bases. The CDR3 extends over 15 amino acids. Germline trimming cut 6 bases from V and 3 bases from J; bases unmatched to any gene: 4. Germline V gives CDR1 MNHEY, CDR2 SVGAGI. In nucleotides, the CDR3 is TGTGCCAGCAGACCGGGACAGGGGTACACCGGGGAGCTGTTTTTT. Its translation is CASRPGQGYTGELFF.

This clone was found once. CDR3 region: CASSAGRGSYNEQFF. The CDR3, as DNA: TGTGCCAGCAGTGCGGGGAGGGGCTCCTACAATGAGCAGTTCTTC. The chain joins TRBV6-4 to TRBJ2-1; TRBD2 matches 7 bases. J was trimmed by 0 bases and V by 4 bases; bases with no gene match: 3. In germline, CDR1 is MRHNA, CDR2 SNTAGT. CDR3 size: 15 residues.

The chain recombines TRBV14 with TRBJ2-7; perhaps TRBD1 as D (6 bases). This CDR3 region has 14 residues. Germline V gene sequence: CDR1 SGHDN, CDR2 FVKESK. Trimming took off 4 bases at V and 0 bases at J, with 10 bases between the two ends. The CDR3 sequence: CASSPGQLSYEQYF. The DNA for the CDR3 is TGTGCCAGCAGCCCGGGACAACTCTCCTACGAGCAGTACTTC.

The rearrangement uses TRBV7-9 and TRBJ1-2; possibly TRBD1 for D (5 bases). The V end lost 4 bases, the J end lost 4 bases, and 16 bases lay between the germline ends. The CDR3 sequence is 15 residues long. Germline V gives CDR1 SEHNR, CDR2 FQNEAQ (reference sequence). The DNA of the CDR3 is TGTGCCAGCAGCTCCCTTTGGGGGGGAGGCTATGGCTACACCTTC. The encoded protein is CASSSLWGGGYGYTF. The variable domain in full, completed from reference TRBV7-9 and TRBJ1-2, reads DTGVSQNPRHKITKRGQNVTFRCDPISEHNRLYWYRQTLGQGPEFLTYFQNEAQLEKSRLLSDRFSAERPKGSFSTLEIQRTEQGDSAMYLCASSSLWGGGYGYTFGSGTRLTVV.

V is TRBV14 and J is TRBJ2-1; 7 nucleotides match TRBD2. The CDR3 spans 15 residues. CDR1 is SGHDN, CDR2 FVKESK, per germline. V was clipped by 1 base and J by 8 bases; unmatched bases: 8. CDR3 loop: CASSQGGLGEDEQFF. The CDR3, as DNA: TGTGCCAGCAGCCAAGGAGGACTAGGGGAGGATGAGCAGTTCTTC.

This clone was counted once. The V call is TRBV9, the J call TRBJ2-5, with 8 bases identical to TRBD2. V lost 0 bases to trimming and J lost 5 bases; unmatched junction nucleotides: 12. The V gene's germline CDR1 is SGDLS and CDR2 YYNGEE. The CDR3 sequence is 17 residues long. The CDR3 region has the DNA TGTGCCAGCAGCGTAGGTGAGGAGCGGGAGCGCAGGGAGACCCAGTACTTC. Its translation is CASSVGEERERRETQYF.

This rearrangement joins TRBV30 to TRBJ1-5; D gene unclear. The CDR3 totals 16 residues. Germline assignment: CDR1 GTSNPN and CDR2 SVGIG (reference sequence). The V end was cut by 2 bases, the J end by 2 bases, with 16 bases between. CDR3 coding DNA: TGTGCCTGGAGTCGGAACGGGAGTGAGCGCAATCAGCCCCAGCATTTT. Its translation: CAWSRNGSERNQPQHF.

As regards this clone: This sample includes further DNA sequences coding for the same CDR3. The gene calls are TRBV5-4 and TRBJ2-7, with TRBD1 as a possible D gene (6 bases). Germline CDR1 is SGHNT and CDR2 is YYREEE (reference sequence). CDR3 length equals 14 residues. V lost 4 bases to trimming and J lost 0 bases, with 11 bases between them. CDR3 sequence reads: CASSPDRSSYEQYF. CDR3 bases: TGTGCCAGCAGCCCGGACAGATCCTCCTACGAGCAGTACTTC.

The chain links TRBV5-4 to TRBJ2-7; 11 nucleotides line up with TRBD1. Losses at the gene ends were 4 bases for V and 5 bases for J; bases not matched to a gene: 5. Germline lookup yields CDR1 SGHNT and CDR2 YYREEE (reference sequence). The CDR3 runs to 14 residues. The CDR3 here is CASSRDRGFHEQYF. DNA for the CDR3: TGTGCCAGCAGCCGGGACAGGGGGTTCCACGAGCAGTACTTC.

Only one count was recorded for this clone. This same CDR3 is encoded by further DNA sequences in the sample. The CDR3 coding sequence is TGCAGTGCGGCACAAGAGACCCAGTACTTC. This encodes CSAAQETQYF. The chain links TRBV20-1 to TRBJ2-5; D gene unclear. V gave up 6 bases and J gave up 2 bases, with 4 bases separating them. Germline V gives CDR1 DFQATT, CDR2 SNEGSKA (reference sequence). This CDR3 has 10 residues.

The chain carries TRBV15 and TRBJ2-7; 9 bases match TRBD1. Germline assignment: CDR1 LNHNV and CDR2 YYDKDF (reference sequence). This CDR3 is 14 amino acids long. V was pared by 1 base and J by 6 bases, with 4 bases of the junction left unmatched. The DNA for the CDR3 is TGTGCCACCAGCAGAGGACACAGGGGGCGCGAGCAGTACTTC. It specifies CATSRGHRGREQYF.

The rearrangement links TRBV27 to TRBJ2-3, with 7 nucleotides matching TRBD2. Germline CDR1 MNHEY, CDR2 SMNVEV (reference sequence). The CDR3 is 17 amino acids. The V segment lost 2 bases and the J segment 3 bases; nucleotides outside the gene matches: 11. CDR3 amino acids: CASSLTRDGRETDTQYF. Written as DNA, the CDR3 is TGTGCCAGCAGTTTAACCCGGGATGGGCGGGAGACAGATACGCAGTATTTT.

This chain connects TRBV10-3 to TRBJ2-1; tentatively, D is TRBD2 (7 bases). The CDR3 runs to 13 residues. The V gene's germline CDR1 is ENHRY and CDR2 SYGVKD. With 3 bases removed from V and 8 bases from J, the gap between germline ends came to 11 bases. The CDR3 reads CAISEGRGDEQFF. For the CDR3, the DNA is TGTGCCATCAGTGAAGGGAGGGGGGATGAGCAGTTCTTC.

Here the CDR3 reads CASSEAGYEQYF. In DNA form, the CDR3 reads TGTGCCAGCAGTGAGGCTGGCTACGAGCAGTACTTC. The V call is TRBV25-1, the J call TRBJ2-7; D call uncertain. Germline loops: CDR1 MGHDK, CDR2 SYGVNS. The ends were cut back, 3 bases at V and 3 bases at J, with 6 bases in the middle. The CDR3 loop spans 12 amino acids.

V and J are TRBV9 and TRBJ1-2; weak D call: TRBD1 (6 bases). Germline CDR1 is SGDLS and CDR2 is YYNGEE. The CDR3 is 15 amino acids. Deletions cut 4 bases from V and 6 bases from J, with 19 bases between. The CDR3 sequence: CASSLDRSGPNGYTF. CDR3 nucleotide sequence: TGTGCCAGCAGCCTAGACAGGTCGGGTCCCAATGGCTACACCTTC.

The chain couples TRBV6-1 to TRBJ1-6, with a possible D match to TRBD1 (5 bases). The CDR3 consists of 15 residues. V was pared by 2 bases and J by 7 bases, with 12 bases between. Germline CDR1 is MNHNS and CDR2 is SASEGT. CDR3 region: CASSEITGGNSPLHF. The DNA of the CDR3 is TGTGCCAGCAGTGAAATTACTGGGGGGAATTCACCCCTCCACTTT.

The J gene is TRBJ2-1, the V gene TRBV29-1, with a weak D call TRBD2 (6 bases). CDR3 length: 15 amino acids. Germline V gives CDR1 SQVTM, CDR2 ANQGSEA. V gave up 5 bases and J gave up 0 bases, with 14 bases separating them. CDR3 amino acids: CSVLSGAFSYNEQFF. The CDR3, as DNA: TGCAGCGTTCTTAGCGGAGCGTTCTCCTACAATGAGCAGTTCTTC.

The sample holds a few counts of this clone. The chain recombines TRBV6-1 with TRBJ1-4; 7 nucleotides agree with TRBD1. The germline gives CDR1 MNHNS, CDR2 SASEGT. The CDR3 runs 14 residues. V shed 2 bases, J shed 8 bases, and the junction held 5 bases outside the gene matches. This CDR3 reads CASSERQGGEKLFF. The CDR3 nucleotides are TGTGCCAGCAGTGAACGACAGGGCGGGGAAAAACTGTTTTTT.

V and J are TRBV7-2 and TRBJ1-1; 8 bases agree with TRBD1. This CDR3 has 15 residues. The germline gives CDR1 SGHTA, CDR2 FQGNSA. J lost 8 bases, V lost 5 bases, and 13 bases had no gene match. CDR3 residues: CASSPPDRVKGEAFF. CDR3 DNA sequence: TGTGCCAGCAGCCCACCGGACAGGGTTAAGGGAGAAGCTTTCTTT.

This clone was detected a few times. This chain uses TRBV4-3 with TRBJ2-1; no clear D gene. The CDR3 is 14 amino acids. Trimming took off 0 bases at V and 9 bases at J, with 12 bases between the two ends. Germline loops: CDR1 LGHNA, CDR2 YSLEER. The CDR3 here is CASSQEALCGEQFF. The CDR3 coding sequence is TGCGCCAGCAGCCAAGAGGCCCTTTGCGGTGAGCAGTTCTTC.